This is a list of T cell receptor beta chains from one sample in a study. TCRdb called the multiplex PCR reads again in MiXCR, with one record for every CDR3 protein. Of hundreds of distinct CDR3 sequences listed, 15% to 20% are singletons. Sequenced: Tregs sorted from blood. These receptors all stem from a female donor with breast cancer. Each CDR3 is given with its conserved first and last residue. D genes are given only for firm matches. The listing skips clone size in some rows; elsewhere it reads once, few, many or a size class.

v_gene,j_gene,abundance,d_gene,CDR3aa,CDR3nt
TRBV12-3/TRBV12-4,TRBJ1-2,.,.,CALKGYNYSYTF,TGTGCCTTAAAGGGCTATAACTATAGCTACACCTTC
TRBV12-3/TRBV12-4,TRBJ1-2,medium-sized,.,CASSLEGPRGYTF,TGTGCCAGCAGTTTAGAAGGACCGCGGGGCTACACCTTC
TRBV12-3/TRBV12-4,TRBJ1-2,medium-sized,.,CASSPGQEVYGYTF,TGTGCCAGCAGTCCGGGACAAGAAGTCTATGGCTACACCTTC
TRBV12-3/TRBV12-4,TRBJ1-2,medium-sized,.,CASSFVSGNGYTF,TGTGCCAGCAGTTTTGTTTCGGGTAATGGCTACACCTTC
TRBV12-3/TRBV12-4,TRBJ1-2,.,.,CASSLQGNYGYTF,TGTGCCAGCAGTTTACAAGGGAACTATGGCTACACCTTC
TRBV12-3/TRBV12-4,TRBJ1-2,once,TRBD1,CASSLISGQYGYTF,TGTGCCAGCAGTTTAATTTCGGGACAGTATGGCTACACCTTC
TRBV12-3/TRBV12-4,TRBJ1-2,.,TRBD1,CASSLVGTGSYTF,TGTGCCAGCAGTTTGGTCGGGACAGGGAGCTACACCTTC
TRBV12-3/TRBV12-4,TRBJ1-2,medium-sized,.,CASSFSPGGYTF,TGTGCCAGCAGTTTTAGTCCCGGAGGCTACACCTTC
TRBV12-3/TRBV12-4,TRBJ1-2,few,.,CASSSDQGFGYTF,TGTGCCAGCAGTTCCGATCAAGGGTTCGGCTACACCTTC
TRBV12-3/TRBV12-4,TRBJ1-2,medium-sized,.,CASSTSNYGYTF,TGTGCCAGCAGTACATCTAACTATGGCTACACCTTC
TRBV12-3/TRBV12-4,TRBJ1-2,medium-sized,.,CASSKLAGPNYGYTF,TGTGCCAGCAGTAAGTTGGCAGGGCCTAACTATGGCTACACCTTC
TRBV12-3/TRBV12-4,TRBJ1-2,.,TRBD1,CASSPGTGQANYGYTF,TGTGCCAGCAGCCCCGGGACAGGGCAAGCTAACTATGGCTACACCTTC
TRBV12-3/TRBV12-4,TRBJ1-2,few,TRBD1,CASSYAGTEGNYGYTF,TGTGCCAGCAGTTACGCCGGGACAGAGGGCAACTATGGCTACACCTTC
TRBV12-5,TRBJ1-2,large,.,CASKVDYYGYTF,TGTGCTAGTAAGGTGGACTACTATGGCTACACCTTC
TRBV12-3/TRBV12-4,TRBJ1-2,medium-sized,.,CASSLRGWGYTF,TGTGCCAGCAGTCTTCGGGGCTGGGGCTACACCTTC
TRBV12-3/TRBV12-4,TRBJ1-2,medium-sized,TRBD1,CASSLGQNYGYTF,TGTGCCAGCAGTTTGGGACAGAACTATGGCTACACCTTC
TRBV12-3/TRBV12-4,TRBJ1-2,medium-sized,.,CASSGGGGYTF,TGTGCCAGCAGTGGCGGAGGCGGCTACACCTTC
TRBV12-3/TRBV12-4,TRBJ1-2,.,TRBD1,CASRLGTERDGYTF,TGTGCCAGCAGGCTCGGGACAGAACGTGATGGCTACACCTTC
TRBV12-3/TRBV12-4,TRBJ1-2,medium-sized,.,CASSFRGITDGYTF,TGTGCCAGCAGTTTTCGGGGCATTACTGATGGCTACACCTTC
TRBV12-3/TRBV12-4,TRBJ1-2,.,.,CASSFVLQAYGYTF,TGTGCCAGCAGTTTCGTACTACAGGCCTATGGCTACACCTTC
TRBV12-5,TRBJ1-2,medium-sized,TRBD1,CASGSRDRGTYGYTF,TGTGCTAGTGGTTCCCGGGACAGGGGAACCTATGGCTACACCTTC
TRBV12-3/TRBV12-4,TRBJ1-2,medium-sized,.,CASSREAYGYTF,TGTGCCAGCAGTCGGGAGGCCTATGGCTACACCTTC
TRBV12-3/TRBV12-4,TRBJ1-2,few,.,CASSFRRRYGYTF,TGTGCCAGCAGTTTTCGGAGGCGGTATGGCTACACCTTC
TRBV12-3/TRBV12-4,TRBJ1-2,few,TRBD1,CASSYAGTGVYGYTF,TGTGCCAGCAGTTACGCCGGGACAGGGGTCTATGGCTACACCTTC
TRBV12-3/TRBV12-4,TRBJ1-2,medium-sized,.,CASSPGPGDGYTF,TGTGCCAGCAGCCCCGGACCAGGGGATGGCTACACCTTC
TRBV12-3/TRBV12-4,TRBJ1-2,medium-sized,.,CASSFRSRASWTF,TGTGCCAGCAGTTTTCGTTCCAGGGCCAGCTGGACCTTC
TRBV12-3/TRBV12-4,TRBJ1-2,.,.,CASSLAATNGYTF,TGTGCCAGCAGTTTGGCGGCAACCAATGGCTACACCTTC
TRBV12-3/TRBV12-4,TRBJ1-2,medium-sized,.,CASGPGPSYGYTF,TGTGCCAGCGGACCGGGACCTAGCTATGGCTACACCTTC
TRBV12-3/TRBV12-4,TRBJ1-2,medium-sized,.,CAATRWGTGIGYTF,TGTGCCGCTACTCGATGGGGTACCGGTATCGGCTACACCTTC
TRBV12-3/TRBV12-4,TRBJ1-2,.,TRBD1,CASSRDRSLGYTF,TGTGCCAGCAGCCGGGACAGGAGTCTTGGCTACACCTTC
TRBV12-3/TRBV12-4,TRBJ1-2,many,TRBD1,CASSLRTGGHYGYTF,TGTGCCAGCAGCCTAAGGACAGGAGGCCACTATGGCTACACCTTC
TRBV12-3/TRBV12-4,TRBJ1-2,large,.,CASSRDNYGYTF,TGTGCCAGCAGTCGAGACAACTATGGCTACACCTTC
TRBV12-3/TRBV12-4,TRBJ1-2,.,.,CASSFAGSGGYTF,TGTGCCAGCAGTTTTGCGGGCAGTGGTGGCTACACCTTC
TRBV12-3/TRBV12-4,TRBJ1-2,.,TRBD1,CASSYAGTGAGHGYTF,TGTGCCAGCAGTTACGCCGGGACAGGGGCCGGGCATGGCTACACCTTC
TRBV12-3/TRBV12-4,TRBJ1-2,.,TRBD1,CASSRARERQGDGYTF,TGTGCCAGCAGCCGGGCGAGGGAACGACAGGGTGATGGCTACACCTTC
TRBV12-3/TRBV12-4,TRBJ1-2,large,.,CASRSNNAGLAYGYTF,TGTGCCAGCAGATCGAATAACGCGGGACTTGCCTATGGCTACACCTTC